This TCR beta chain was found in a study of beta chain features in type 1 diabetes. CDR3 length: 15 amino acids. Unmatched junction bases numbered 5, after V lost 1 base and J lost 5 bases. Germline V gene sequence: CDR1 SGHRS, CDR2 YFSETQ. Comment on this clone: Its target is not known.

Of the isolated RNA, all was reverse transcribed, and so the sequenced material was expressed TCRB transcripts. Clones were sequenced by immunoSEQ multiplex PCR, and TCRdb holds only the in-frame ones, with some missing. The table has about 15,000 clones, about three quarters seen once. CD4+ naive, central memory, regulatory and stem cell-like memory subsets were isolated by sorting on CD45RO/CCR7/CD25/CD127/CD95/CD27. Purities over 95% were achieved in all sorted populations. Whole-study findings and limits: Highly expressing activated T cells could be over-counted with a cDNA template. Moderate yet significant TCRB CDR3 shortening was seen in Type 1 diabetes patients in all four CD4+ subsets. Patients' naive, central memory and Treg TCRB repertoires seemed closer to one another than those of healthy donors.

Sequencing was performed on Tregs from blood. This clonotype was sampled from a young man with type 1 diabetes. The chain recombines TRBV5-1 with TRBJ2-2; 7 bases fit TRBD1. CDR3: CASSLWAGGTGELFF. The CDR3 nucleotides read TGCGCCAGCAGCTTGTGGGCAGGGGGAACCGGGGAGCTGTTTTTT.